This T cell receptor beta chain emerged from a study of cytomegalovirus exposure and HLA in healthy donors. Trimming cost V 4 bases and J 12 bases; bases outside gene matches: 6. The CDR3 contains 14 residues. Germline-derived CDR1 and CDR2 are MNHNS and SASEGT. PCR was performed using 60 Vbeta and 13 Jbeta primers. Repertoires were generated with immunoSEQ multiplex PCR, while TCRdb's copy carries only in-frame clones and drops some. Of more than 80,000 clones detected, around 64% appear once; the ten largest clones hold 3% to 3.5%. This clone was observed a handful of times. The sequence was obtained from a man aged 60-69 years in good health and CMV-seronegative. The sample comprised PBMCs. This chain connects TRBV6-1 to TRBJ1-4; 12 bases match TRBD1. CDR3 sequence reads: CASSVGTGGLQLFF. The CDR3 DNA reads as TGTGCCAGCAGTGTGGGGACAGGGGGCCTTCAACTGTTTTTT.